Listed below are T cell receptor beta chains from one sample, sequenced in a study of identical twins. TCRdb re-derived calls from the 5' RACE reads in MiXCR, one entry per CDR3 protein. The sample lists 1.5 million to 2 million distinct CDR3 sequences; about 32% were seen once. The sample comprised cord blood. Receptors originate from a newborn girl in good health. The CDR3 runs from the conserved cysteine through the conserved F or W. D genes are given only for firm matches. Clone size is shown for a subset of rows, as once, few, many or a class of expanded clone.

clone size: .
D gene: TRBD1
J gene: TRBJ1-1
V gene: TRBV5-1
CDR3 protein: CASSPIQGTGLNTEAFF
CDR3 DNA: TGCGCCAGCAGCCCTATACAAGGGACAGGTTTGAACACTGAAGCTTTCTTT

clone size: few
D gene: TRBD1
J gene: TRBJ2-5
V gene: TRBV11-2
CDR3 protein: CASSLGDRVGETQYF
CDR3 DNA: TGTGCCAGCAGCTTAGGTGACAGGGTGGGGGAGACCCAGTACTTC

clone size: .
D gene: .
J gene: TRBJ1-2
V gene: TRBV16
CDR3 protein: CASSQSTKGNCNYGYTF
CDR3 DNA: TGTGCCAGCAGCCAATCCACAAAGGGGAATTGTAACTATGGCTACACCTTC

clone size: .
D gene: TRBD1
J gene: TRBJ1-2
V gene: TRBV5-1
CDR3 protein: CASSQTGGAGYTF
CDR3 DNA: TGCGCCAGCAGCCAAACAGGGGGCGCTGGCTACACCTTC

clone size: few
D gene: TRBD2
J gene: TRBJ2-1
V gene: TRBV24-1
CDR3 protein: CATSPGLAGGSISYNEQFF
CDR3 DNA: TGTGCCACCAGTCCAGGACTAGCGGGAGGCTCGATCTCCTACAATGAGCAGTTCTTC

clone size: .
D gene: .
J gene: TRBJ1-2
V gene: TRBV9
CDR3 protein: CASSVVKGSYGYTF
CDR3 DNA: TGTGCCAGCAGCGTAGTCAAGGGGAGCTATGGCTACACCTTC

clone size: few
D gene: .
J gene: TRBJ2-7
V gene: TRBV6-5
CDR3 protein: CASSYSGGGDYEQYF
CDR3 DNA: TGTGCCAGCAGTTACTCGGGCGGAGGGGACTACGAGCAGTACTTC

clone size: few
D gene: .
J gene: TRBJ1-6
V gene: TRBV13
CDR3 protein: CASSEAGHQHERDNSPLHF
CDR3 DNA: TGTGCCAGCAGCGAAGCGGGACACCAGCACGAACGGGATAATTCACCCCTCCACTTT

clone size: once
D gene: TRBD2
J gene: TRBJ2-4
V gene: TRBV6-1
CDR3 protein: CASRDGGVKNIQYF
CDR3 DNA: TGTGCCAGCAGGGACGGGGGGGTCAAAAACATTCAGTACTTC

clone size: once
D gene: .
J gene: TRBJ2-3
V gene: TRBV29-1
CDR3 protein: CSVGQDRLYTDTQYF
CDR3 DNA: TGCAGCGTTGGTCAAGACAGGTTATACACAGATACGCAGTATTTT

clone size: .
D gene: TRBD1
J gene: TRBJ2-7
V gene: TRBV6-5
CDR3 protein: CASRRGQGAYEQYF
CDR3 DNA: TGTGCCAGCAGAAGGGGACAGGGGGCTTACGAGCAGTACTTC

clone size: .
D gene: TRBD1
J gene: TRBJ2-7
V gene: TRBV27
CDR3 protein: CASRLGQGPYEQYF
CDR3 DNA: TGTGCCAGCAGACTCGGACAGGGCCCTTACGAGCAGTACTTC

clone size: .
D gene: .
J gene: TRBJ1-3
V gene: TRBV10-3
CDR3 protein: CAISEAEASSGNTIYF
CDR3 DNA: TGTGCCATCAGTGAGGCGGAGGCCAGCTCTGGAAACACCATATATTTT

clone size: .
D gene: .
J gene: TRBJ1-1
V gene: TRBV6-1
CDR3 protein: CASNVLTEAFF
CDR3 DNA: TGTGCCAGCAACGTACTCACTGAAGCTTTCTTT

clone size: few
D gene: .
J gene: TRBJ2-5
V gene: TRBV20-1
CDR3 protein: CSARDQLGSAQETQYF
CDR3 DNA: TGCAGTGCTAGAGATCAGCTGGGTAGCGCCCAAGAGACCCAGTACTTC

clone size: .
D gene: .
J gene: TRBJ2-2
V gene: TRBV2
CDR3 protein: CASSGERGTFTGELFF
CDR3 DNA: TGTGCCAGCAGTGGGGAACGGGGAACTTTTACCGGGGAGCTGTTTTTT

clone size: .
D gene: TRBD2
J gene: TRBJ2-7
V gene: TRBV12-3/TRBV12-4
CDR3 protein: CASSLKAGAPYEQYF
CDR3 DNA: TGTGCCAGCAGTTTAAAGGCGGGAGCCCCCTACGAGCAGTACTTC

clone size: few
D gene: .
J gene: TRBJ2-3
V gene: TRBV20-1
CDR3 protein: CSARSLDTQYF
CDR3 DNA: TGCAGTGCTAGAAGCCTAGATACGCAGTATTTT

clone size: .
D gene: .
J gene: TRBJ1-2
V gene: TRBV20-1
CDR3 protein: CSALTAYGYTF
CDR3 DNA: TGCAGTGCCCTGACAGCCTATGGCTACACCTTC

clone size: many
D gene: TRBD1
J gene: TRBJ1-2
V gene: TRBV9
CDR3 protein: CASTGQGKYGYTF
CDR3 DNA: TGTGCCAGCACCGGACAGGGAAAGTATGGCTACACCTTC

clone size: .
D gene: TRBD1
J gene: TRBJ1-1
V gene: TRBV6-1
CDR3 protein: CASSPGQGFFQAFF
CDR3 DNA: TGTGCCAGCAGCCCCGGACAGGGGTTTTTCCAAGCTTTCTTT

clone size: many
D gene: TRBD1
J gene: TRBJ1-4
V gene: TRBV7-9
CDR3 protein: CASRDRGNEKLFF
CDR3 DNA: TGTGCCAGCAGGGACAGGGGCAATGAAAAACTGTTTTTT

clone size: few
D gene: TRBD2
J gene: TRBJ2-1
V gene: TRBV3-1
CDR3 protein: CASSQASSGIDEQFF
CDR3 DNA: TGTGCCAGCAGCCAAGCCTCTAGCGGGATAGATGAGCAGTTCTTC

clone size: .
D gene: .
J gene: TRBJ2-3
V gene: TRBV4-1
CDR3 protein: CASSQGTIASTDTQYF
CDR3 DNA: TGCGCCAGCAGCCAAGGGACCATAGCGAGCACAGATACGCAGTATTTT

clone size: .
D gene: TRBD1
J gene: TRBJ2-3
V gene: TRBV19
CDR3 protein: CASSIVGQGGTDTQYF
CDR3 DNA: TGTGCCAGTAGTATAGTAGGACAGGGGGGCACAGATACGCAGTATTTT

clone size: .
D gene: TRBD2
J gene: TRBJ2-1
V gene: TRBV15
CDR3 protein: CATSRDLGSGGRINEQFF
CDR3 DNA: TGTGCCACCAGCAGAGATTTGGGGAGCGGGGGCCGAATTAATGAGCAGTTCTTC

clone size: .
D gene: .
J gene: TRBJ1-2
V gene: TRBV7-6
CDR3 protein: CASSLADTRYGYTF
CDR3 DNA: TGTGCCAGCAGCTTAGCAGACACACGCTATGGCTACACCTTC

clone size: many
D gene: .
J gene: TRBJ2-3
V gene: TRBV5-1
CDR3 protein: CASSFLGDTQYF
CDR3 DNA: TGTGCCAGCAGCTTTCTAGGGGATACGCAGTATTTT

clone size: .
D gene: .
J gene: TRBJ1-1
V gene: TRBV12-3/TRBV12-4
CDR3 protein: CASSLGGIALNTEAFF
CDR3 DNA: TGTGCCAGCAGTTTGGGAGGAATCGCGCTGAACACTGAAGCTTTCTTT

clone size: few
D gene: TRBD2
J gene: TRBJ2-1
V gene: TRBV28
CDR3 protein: CASSPGLAGRGNLYNEQFF
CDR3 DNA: TGTGCCAGCAGTCCAGGACTAGCGGGGAGGGGGAACTTATACAATGAGCAGTTCTTC

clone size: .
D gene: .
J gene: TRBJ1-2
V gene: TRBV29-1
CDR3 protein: CSVEGVESFGYTF
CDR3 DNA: TGCAGCGTTGAGGGAGTCGAGAGTTTTGGCTACACCTTC

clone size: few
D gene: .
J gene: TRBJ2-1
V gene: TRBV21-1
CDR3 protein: CASSKAPGRGDNEQFF
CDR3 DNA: TGTGCCAGCAGCAAAGCGCCCGGGAGGGGAGACAATGAGCAGTTCTTC

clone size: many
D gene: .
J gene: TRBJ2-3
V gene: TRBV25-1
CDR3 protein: CASNWGHGDTQYF
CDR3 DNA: TGTGCCAGCAATTGGGGCCACGGGGATACGCAGTATTTT

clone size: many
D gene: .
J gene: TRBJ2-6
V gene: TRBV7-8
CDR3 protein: CASTKRGGNFLTF
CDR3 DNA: TGTGCCAGCACCAAACGCGGAGGAAACTTCCTGACTTTC

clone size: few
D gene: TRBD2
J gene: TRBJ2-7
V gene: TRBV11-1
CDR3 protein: CASRGLAGSSSYEQYF
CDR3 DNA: TGTGCCAGCCGAGGACTAGCGGGATCGAGCTCCTACGAGCAGTACTTC

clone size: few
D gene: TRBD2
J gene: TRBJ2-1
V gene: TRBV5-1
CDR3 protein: CATTGLAGGNEQFF
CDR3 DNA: TGCGCCACCACCGGACTAGCGGGAGGAAATGAGCAGTTCTTC

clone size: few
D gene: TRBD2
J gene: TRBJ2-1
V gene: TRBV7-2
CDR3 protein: CASSFGLVPHNEQFF
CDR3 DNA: TGTGCCAGCAGCTTTGGACTAGTTCCCCACAATGAGCAGTTCTTC

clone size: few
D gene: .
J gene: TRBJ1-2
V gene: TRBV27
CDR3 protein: CASSPFGGAGGYTF
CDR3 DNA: TGTGCCAGCAGTCCCTTTGGAGGGGCCGGCGGCTACACCTTC

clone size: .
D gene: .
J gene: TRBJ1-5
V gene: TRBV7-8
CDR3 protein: CASSPPHQPQHF
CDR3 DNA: TGTGCCAGCAGCCCCCCTCATCAGCCCCAGCATTTT

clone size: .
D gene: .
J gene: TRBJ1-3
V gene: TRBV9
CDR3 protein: CASSVDGGSGNTIYF
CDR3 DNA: TGTGCCAGCAGCGTAGACGGGGGCTCTGGAAACACCATATATTTT

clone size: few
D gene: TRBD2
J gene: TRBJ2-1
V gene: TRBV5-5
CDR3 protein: CASSFPSGNYNEQFF
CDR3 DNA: TGTGCCAGCAGCTTCCCTAGCGGTAATTACAATGAGCAGTTCTTC

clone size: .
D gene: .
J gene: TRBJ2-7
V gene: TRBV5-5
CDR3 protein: CASSFLLYGIREYEQYF
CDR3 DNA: TGTGCCAGCAGCTTCCTCCTTTACGGGATACGGGAATACGAGCAGTACTTC

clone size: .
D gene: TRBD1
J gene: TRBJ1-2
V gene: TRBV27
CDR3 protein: CASSYDRGHGYTF
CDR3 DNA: TGTGCCAGCAGTTATGACAGGGGGCATGGCTACACCTTC

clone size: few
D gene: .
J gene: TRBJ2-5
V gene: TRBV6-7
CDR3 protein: CASSYSFLARETQYF
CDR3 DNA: TGTGCCAGCAGTTACTCATTCCTGGCGAGGGAGACCCAGTACTTC

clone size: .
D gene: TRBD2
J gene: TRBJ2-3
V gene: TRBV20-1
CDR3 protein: CSAQLLAGGTDTQYF
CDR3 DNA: TGCAGTGCTCAGTTACTAGCGGGCGGCACAGATACGCAGTATTTT